This is a list of T cell receptor beta chains from one sample in a study of CD8 T cells in ankylosing spondylitis. A single record per CDR3 protein comes from TCRdb applying MiXCR to the 5' RACE reads. The sample shows around 88,000 distinct CDR3 sequences, about 8.8% of them seen only once. The sequenced sample consisted of blood, either unsorted or a sorted T cell fraction (not recorded which). Source of these receptors: a male donor with ankylosing spondylitis or in good health (not recorded which). The CDR3 runs from the conserved cysteine through the conserved F or W. Each record gives: clone size, J gene, V gene, D gene, CDR3 protein, CDR3 DNA. The D gene is left open where the match is weak. Clone size is shown for a subset of rows, as once, few, many or a class of expanded clone.

>many|TRBJ2-1|TRBV27|NA
CASSFEQTNNEQFF
TGTGCCAGCAGTTTCGAACAAACCAACAATGAGCAGTTCTTC
>many|TRBJ2-7|TRBV29-1|TRBD2
CSVVISGRGEQYF
TGCAGCGTTGTTATTAGCGGGAGAGGCGAGCAGTACTTC
>many|TRBJ2-7|TRBV6-1|TRBD1
CASSRTGRYEQYF
TGTGCCAGCAGTAGGACAGGACGGTACGAGCAGTACTTC
>many|TRBJ2-5|TRBV6-1|TRBD2
CASSEFPGTSGGKQETQYF
TGTGCCAGCAGTGAATTTCCCGGGACTAGCGGGGGAAAACAAGAGACCCAGTACTTC
>NA|TRBJ2-1|TRBV5-6|TRBD1
CASRGNRGRSYNEQFF
TGTGCCAGCAGAGGGAACAGGGGGAGAAGCTACAATGAGCAGTTCTTC
>many|TRBJ1-1|TRBV3-1|NA
CASSQDKGFGTEAFF
TGTGCCAGCAGCCAAGATAAGGGTTTTGGTACTGAAGCTTTCTTT
>few|TRBJ2-1|TRBV9|NA
CASAGRGPSSYNEQFF
TGTGCCAGCGCGGGCCGGGGCCCTAGCTCCTACAATGAGCAGTTCTTC
>many|TRBJ1-6|TRBV28|NA
CASRKRVTGGSYNSPLHF
TGTGCCAGCAGGAAAAGGGTTACGGGTGGCTCCTATAATTCACCCCTCCACTTT
>many|TRBJ1-1|TRBV6-1|NA
CASTPGRGIPNTEAFF
TGTGCCAGCACCCCCGGTCGAGGGATACCGAACACTGAAGCTTTCTTT
>few|TRBJ2-3|TRBV7-8|NA
CASSPRGLSTDTQYF
TGTGCCAGCAGCCCCCGGGGGCTCAGCACAGATACGCAGTATTTT
>many|TRBJ2-5|TRBV9|TRBD2
CASSSLAGAPETQYF
TGTGCCAGCAGCTCCCTAGCGGGGGCCCCAGAGACCCAGTACTTC
>many|TRBJ2-5|TRBV5-1|NA
CASSLRVVQETQYF
TGCGCCAGCAGCTTACGGGTAGTCCAAGAGACCCAGTACTTC
>many|TRBJ1-5|TRBV20-1|NA
CSATGRSNQPQHF
TGCAGTGCTACGGGACGTAGCAATCAGCCCCAGCATTTT
>many|TRBJ2-7|TRBV2|TRBD1
CASSGQGREQYF
TGTGCCAGCAGTGGACAGGGTCGCGAGCAGTACTTC